Below are 15 T cell receptor beta chains sequenced from a single sample in a study of blood T cell repertoires in COVID-19 (dated by TCRdb to 2020 to 2021). Libraries were made using the immunoSEQ multiplex PCR assay. TCRdb took over this immuneACCESS table, retaining in-frame rearrangements with V and J assigned. Such tables are incomplete; in checked studies, under half of the missing clones stem from an unresolved V gene, and the remainder is unexplained. The sample contains roughly 190,000 clones, about four fifths of them found a single time. The biggest ten clones account for 3% to 3.5% of the sample. The specimen was PBMCs or T cells enriched from blood (not recorded which). These TCRs come from a woman in her twenties or thirties who had recovered from COVID-19.

The gene calls are TRBV6-5 and TRBJ2-7, with D tentatively TRBD2 (5 bases). V was shortened by 6 bases and J by 0 bases, with 12 bases between the two germline ends. This CDR3 contains 14 residues. Germline CDR1 is MNHEY and CDR2 is SVGAGI. The CDR3 loop is CASRGDMSSYEQYV. CDR3 sequence (DNA): TGTGCCAGCAGGGGAGACATGAGCTCCTACGAGCAGTACGTC.

The CDR3 DNA is TGTGCCAGCAGTTTCCAGAGCCCGGGCTATGGCTACACCTTC. This codes for CASSFQSPGYGYTF. The J gene is TRBJ1-2, the V gene TRBV27; D ambiguous. This CDR3 is 14 amino acids long. The V gene lost 3 bases and the J gene lost 4 bases, with 12 bases spanning the gap. From germline, CDR1 is MNHEY and CDR2 SMNVEV (reference sequence).

The V call is TRBV19, the J call TRBJ2-6; TRBD1 agrees at 8 bases. V was clipped by 5 bases and J by 0 bases; unmatched bases: 9. Germline CDR1 reads LNHDA; CDR2 reads SQIVND (reference sequence). The CDR3 is 18 amino acids. CDR3 protein: CASSFPDRGHSGANVLTF. Written as DNA, the CDR3 is TGTGCCAGTAGTTTTCCCGACAGGGGTCACTCTGGGGCCAACGTCCTGACTTTC.

V gene TRBV11-2 combines with J gene TRBJ1-2; tentative D call: TRBD1 (6 bases). The CDR3 covers 14 residues. The germline V gene has CDR1 SGHAT and CDR2 FQNNGV. Trimming took 3 bases from V and 3 from J, leaving 11 bases between them. The CDR3 region is CASSLLRTDYGYTF. The DNA of the CDR3 is TGTGCCAGCAGCTTGTTGAGGACAGACTATGGCTACACCTTC. The whole variable domain, remainder taken from reference TRBV11-2 and TRBJ1-2, is EAGVAQSPRYKIIEKRQSVAFWCNPISGHATLYWYQQILGQGPKLLIQFQNNGVVDDSQLPKDRFSAERLKGVDSTLKIQPAKLEDSAVYLCASSLLRTDYGYTFGSGTRLTVV.

The chain links TRBV5-4 to TRBJ1-1; no reliable D call. Trimming removed 5 bases at V and 5 bases at J, with 19 bases between. The CDR3 loop spans 15 amino acids. The germline V gene has CDR1 SGHNT and CDR2 YYREEE (reference sequence). The CDR3 DNA sequence: TGTGCCAGCAGGCCTCAAATGGGGAGTAGTACTGAAGCTTTCTTT. This codes for CASRPQMGSSTEAFF.

This chain links TRBV19 with TRBJ1-5, with a weak D call TRBD1 (6 bases). This CDR3 spans 17 amino acids. V lost 3 bases and J lost 0, with 15 bases in between. The germline CDR1 and CDR2 sequences are LNHDA and SQIVND (reference sequence). CDR3 bases: TGTGCCAGTAGTATCTCGGCAGGGGTGGGTAGCAATCAGCCCCAGCATTTT. It encodes CASSISAGVGSNQPQHF.

V is TRBV11-2 and J is TRBJ2-1; D ambiguous. The CDR3 covers 13 residues. V lost 1 base and J 9 bases, leaving 10 bases between the germline ends. CDR1 and CDR2 from the germline V gene are SGHAT and FQNNGV. CDR3 in amino acids: CASSLAGSTEQFF. The CDR3 DNA reads TGTGCCAGCAGCTTAGCGGGTAGTACTGAGCAGTTCTTC.

The chain links TRBV7-6 to TRBJ2-5, with a possible D match to TRBD1 (6 bases). This CDR3 has 14 residues. Germline V gives CDR1 SGHVS, CDR2 FNYEAQ. Trimming stripped 0 bases from V and 5 bases from J, with 10 bases between. In DNA form, the CDR3 reads TGTGCCAGCAGCTTAGCGGGACATTCGGAGACCCAGTACTTC. It translates to CASSLAGHSETQYF.

The V gene is TRBV28, the J gene TRBJ2-1, with 13 bases matching TRBD2. The CDR3 is 17 residues long. The germline V gene has CDR1 MDHEN and CDR2 SYDVKM. J gave up 3 bases and V 8 bases, and 10 bases lay outside the gene matches. DNA of the CDR3: TGTGCCAGCCGACTAGCGGGAGGAACGATCCTCTACAATGAGCAGTTCTTC. Encoded protein: CASRLAGGTILYNEQFF.

The chain joins TRBV7-8 to TRBJ1-1, with D possibly matching TRBD1 (5 bases). Germline V gene data show CDR1 as SGHVS and CDR2 as FQNEAQ. V lost 1 base to trimming and J lost 5 bases, with 17 bases between them. CDR3 size: 16 residues. The CDR3 bases are TGTGCCAGCAGCTTAGAACGAGTGGCAGGGCTTACTGAAGCTTTCTTT. This sequence encodes CASSLERVAGLTEAFF. Full variable domain (rest looked up from reference TRBV7-8 and TRBJ1-1): GAGVSQSPRYKVAKRGQDVALRCDPISGHVSLFWYQQALGQGPEFLTYFQNEAQLDKSGLPSDRFFAERPEGSVSTLKIQRTQQEDSAVYLCASSLERVAGLTEAFFGQGTRLTVV.

This rearrangement joins TRBV3-1 (or the pseudogene TRBV3-2) to TRBJ2-2; 10 bases fit TRBD2. V lost 6 bases to trimming and J lost 7 bases; unmatched junction nucleotides: 11. The CDR3 is made up of 16 amino acids. Germline CDR1 LGHDT, CDR2 YNNKEL (reference sequence). In DNA, the CDR3 is TGTGCCAGCAGTTCGGCGCGACTAGCGGGTGACGGGGAGCTGTTTTTT. This codes for CASSSARLAGDGELFF.

The J gene is TRBJ2-2, the V gene TRBV18, with TRBD2 identical over 10 bases. J gave up 3 bases and V 2 bases, and 3 bases lay outside the gene matches. The CDR3 sequence is 16 residues long. Germline V gene sequence: CDR1 KGHSH, CDR2 LQKENI. Here the CDR3 DNA reads TGTGCCAGCTCACCAAGGAGCGGGGGGGACACCGGGGAGCTGTTTTTT. It codes for CASSPRSGGDTGELFF.

This clone appeared a single time. This chain links TRBV27 with TRBJ2-2; D is unclear. Per germline, CDR1 MNHEY and CDR2 SMNVEV (reference sequence). The V gene lost 2 bases and the J gene lost 6 bases, with 13 bases spanning the gap. CDR3 length equals 15 residues. CDR3 coding DNA: TGTGCCAGCAGTTTAAAGGCTAGAGGATCCGGGGAGCTGTTTTTT. It is translated as CASSLKARGSGELFF.

This clone appeared a single time. This sequence joins TRBV18 and TRBJ2-1; 11 bases fit TRBD2. Germline V gene lookup returns CDR1 KGHSH and CDR2 LQKENI. The CDR3 length is 14 residues. The V segment lost 4 bases and the J segment 5 bases; nucleotides outside the gene matches: 1. The CDR3 protein is CASSQLAGDNEQFF. CDR3 sequence (DNA): TGTGCCAGCTCACAACTAGCGGGGGACAATGAGCAGTTCTTC.

This clone was found many times. V and J are TRBV15 and TRBJ1-2, with a tentative D call TRBD1 (6 bases). The CDR3 runs to 14 residues. The V gene's germline CDR1 is LNHNV and CDR2 YYDKDF (reference sequence). V was trimmed by 2 bases and J by 5 bases, leaving 12 bases between them. CDR3 DNA sequence: TGTGCCACCAGCAGACAGGGGCTAGGGTATGGCTACACCTTC. Its protein is CATSRQGLGYGYTF.